Below are 5 T cell receptor beta chains sequenced from a single sample in a study of blood T cell repertoires in COVID-19. Method: immunoSEQ multiplex PCR; TCRdb's copy keeps in-frame clones and lacks some. The sample lists 110,000 or so clones; around 77% were seen once. The sequenced sample consisted of peripheral blood. These receptor sequences come from a human donor in a cohort sampled during active COVID-19.

Written as DNA, the CDR3 is TGTGCCAGCAGTTACGGGCAGCTTGGTGAGCAGTACTTC. It specifies CASSYGQLGEQYF. The V call is TRBV6-5, the J call TRBJ2-7; unclear D gene. This CDR3 has 13 amino acids. Deletions cut 2 bases from V and 7 bases from J, with 12 bases between. Per the germline V gene, CDR1 is MNHEY and CDR2 is SVGAGI.

The chain links TRBV4-2 to TRBJ2-7; 11 bases are shared with TRBD2. The germline CDR1 and CDR2 sequences are LGHNA and YNFKEQ. CDR3 size: 17 residues. V was pared by 0 bases and J by 2 bases, with 6 bases of the junction left unmatched. CDR3: CASSQELLTSGTYEQYF. The CDR3, as DNA: TGTGCCAGCAGCCAAGAGTTGTTGACTAGCGGGACCTACGAGCAGTACTTC.

The rearrangement uses TRBV19 and TRBJ2-7; 12 nucleotides align to TRBD2. Germline CDR1 is LNHDA and CDR2 is SQIVND (reference sequence). This CDR3 comprises 16 residues. After removal of 5 bases from V and 6 bases from J, the junction contained 11 bases not matched to a gene. The CDR3 loop is CASSSGLAGYGSEQYF. Written as DNA, the CDR3 is TGTGCCAGTAGTTCTGGACTAGCGGGATACGGCTCCGAGCAGTACTTC.

The chain links TRBV10-2 to TRBJ2-7; maybe TRBD2 (5 bases). V was shortened by 10 bases and J by 0 bases, with 13 bases between the two germline ends. Germline V gene lookup returns CDR1 WSHSY and CDR2 SAAADI. The CDR3 covers 13 residues. CDR3 region: CATRLTSSYEQYF. The CDR3 DNA is TGCGCCACCCGGTTAACTAGCTCCTACGAGCAGTACTTC.

This clone was detected only once. This chain uses TRBV28 with TRBJ2-7, with 8 bases fitting TRBD1. Per germline, CDR1 MDHEN and CDR2 SYDVKM. The trim removed 7 bases at V and 4 bases at J, leaving 3 bases unmatched. The CDR3 loop spans 12 amino acids. CDR3 residues: CASTQGVYEQYF. CDR3 DNA: TGTGCCAGCACACAGGGGGTATACGAGCAGTACTTC.